A selection of T cell receptor beta chains follows, all from one sample in a study of shared clonotypes between healthy human individuals. Assay used: immunoSEQ multiplex PCR; TCRdb lists only in-frame clones, some missing. The table includes a few million clones, more than 80% detected once. The material sequenced was naive CD4+ T cells from PBMCs. These receptors came from a man younger than 30 in good health. Some clones in this sample may be carry-over from other donors' samples. Both conserved end residues are part of each CDR3. D genes are given only for firm matches. Size is stated for part of the rows, as once, few or many counts, or as a class when the clone is expanded.

V gene	D gene	J gene	clone size	CDR3 DNA	CDR3 protein
TRBV28	NA	TRBJ1-4	NA	TGTGCCAGCAGGGAGGGAGGAATAACTAATGAAAAACTGTTTTTT	CASREGGITNEKLFF
TRBV28	NA	TRBJ1-5	NA	TGTGCCAGCAGTTCCAGGATCTTTTTTTATAGCAATCAGCCCCAGCATTTT	CASSSRIFFYSNQPQHF
TRBV2	NA	TRBJ1-2	few	TGTGCCAGCAGTGAAAGGCTCTATGGCTACACCTTC	CASSERLYGYTF
TRBV9	TRBD2	TRBJ2-3	NA	TGTGCCAGCACCCTTACTAGCGGGAGTAGGCCAGATACGCAGTATTTT	CASTLTSGSRPDTQYF
TRBV6-6	NA	TRBJ1-5	NA	TGTGCCAGCAGTTACTCCCGACCAGAGGGCAATCAGCCCCAGCATTTT	CASSYSRPEGNQPQHF
TRBV5-5	TRBD1	TRBJ2-7	NA	TGTGCCAGCAGCGACAGGGGCGAGCAGTACTTC	CASSDRGEQYF
TRBV28	TRBD1	TRBJ1-2	once	TGTGCCAGCAGTTCGACAGGGCCCTCCAACTATGGCTACACCTTC	CASSSTGPSNYGYTF
TRBV7-2	NA	TRBJ2-2	NA	TGTGCCAGCAGCTTAGGTCAGGGGCTCGGGGAGCTGTTTTTT	CASSLGQGLGELFF
TRBV7-2	NA	TRBJ2-3	NA	TGTGCCAGCAGCTTGGGGGCGGCGGGCGCTGGCACAGATACGCAGTATTTT	CASSLGAAGAGTDTQYF
TRBV28	NA	TRBJ2-4	NA	TGTGCCAGCAGTTTGGGGCTACTTAAGGCTCTGGACATTCAGTACTTC	CASSLGLLKALDIQYF
TRBV18	TRBD1	TRBJ2-2	once	TGTGCCAGCTCACCTGACAGGGGTAACACCGGGGAGCTGTTTTTT	CASSPDRGNTGELFF
TRBV7-2	TRBD1	TRBJ2-7	NA	TGTGCCAGCAGCTTTAGTAGGGACAGCTCCTACGAGCAGTACTTC	CASSFSRDSSYEQYF
TRBV4-1	NA	TRBJ2-2	NA	TGCGCCAGCAGCCAAGAGCTGGTCGGGGAGCTGTTTTTT	CASSQELVGELFF
TRBV6-5	NA	TRBJ2-3	NA	TGTGCCAGCACCCAAGGAAATACGCAGTATTTT	CASTQGNTQYF
TRBV4-1	NA	TRBJ2-3	NA	TGCGCCAGCAGCCGGGATCTAATGGCCGATACGCAGTATTTT	CASSRDLMADTQYF
TRBV19	NA	TRBJ2-2	NA	TGTGCCAGTAGTATAGTCGGCAGGGCGAACACCGGGGAGCTGTTTTTT	CASSIVGRANTGELFF
TRBV27	NA	TRBJ2-7	NA	TGTGCCAGCAGCCCAGGCGAGCAGTACTTC	CASSPGEQYF
TRBV18	TRBD1	TRBJ1-5	NA	TGTGCCAGCTCACCACCAGGGACAGAAGTGACTCAGCCCCAGCATTTT	CASSPPGTEVTQPQHF
TRBV19	NA	TRBJ1-5	once	TGTGCCAGTTCCCGGGGAGGGGGAAAAGGCAATCAGCCCCAGCATTTT	CASSRGGGKGNQPQHF
TRBV9	TRBD1	TRBJ1-5	few	TGTGCCAGCAGCGACGGGACAGCGTCTAATCAGCCCCAGCATTTT	CASSDGTASNQPQHF